Detailed here is one TCR beta chain. As yet, its antigen is unknown. TCRdb's table, derived via immunoSEQ multiplex PCR, lists solely in-frame clones and lacks some. The table records approximately 47,000 clones, roughly nine tenths of them present only once. On the day of bone marrow donation, the related graft donor provided peripheral blood. The CDR3 length is 15 residues. With V trimmed by 3 bases and J by 6 bases, 7 bases remained unmatched. From germline, CDR1 is SGHRS and CDR2 YFSETQ. These data originate in a study of T cells after posttransplantation cyclophosphamide. Study outcomes and limitations: TRB clonality was highly associated with recipient CMV seropositivity and reactivation. Later blood repertoires were often dominated by clones from the donor CD8+ memory compartment.

The rearrangement links TRBV5-1 to TRBJ2-2, with TRBD2 identical over 8 bases. Sequencing was performed on PBMCs. This TCR came from a woman between 45 and 60 years old in good health and a related stem cell transplant donor. The CDR3 protein is CASSYRAGVPGELFF. The CDR3 nucleotides read TGCGCCAGCAGCTATAGAGCGGGAGTCCCCGGGGAGCTGTTTTTT. Together with reference TRBV5-1 and TRBJ2-2, the CDR3 gives the full variable domain: KAGVTQTPRYLIKTRGQQVTLSCSPISGHRSVSWYQQTPGQGLQFLFEYFSETQRNKGNFPGRFSGRQFSNSRSEMNVSTLELGDSALYLCASSYRAGVPGELFFGEGSRLTVL.